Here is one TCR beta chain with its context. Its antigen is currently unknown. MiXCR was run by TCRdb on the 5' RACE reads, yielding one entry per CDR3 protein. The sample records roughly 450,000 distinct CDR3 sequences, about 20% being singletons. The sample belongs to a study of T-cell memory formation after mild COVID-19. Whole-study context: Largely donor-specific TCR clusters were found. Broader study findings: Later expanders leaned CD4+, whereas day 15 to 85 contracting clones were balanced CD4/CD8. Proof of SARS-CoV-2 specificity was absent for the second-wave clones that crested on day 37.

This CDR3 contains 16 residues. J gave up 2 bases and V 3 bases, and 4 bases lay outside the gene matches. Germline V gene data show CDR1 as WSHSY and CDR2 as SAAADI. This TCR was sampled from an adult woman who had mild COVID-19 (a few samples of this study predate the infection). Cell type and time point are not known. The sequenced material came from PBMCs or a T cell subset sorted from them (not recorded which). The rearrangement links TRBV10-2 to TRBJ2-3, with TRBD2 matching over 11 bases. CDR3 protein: CASSDLAGGSTDTQYF. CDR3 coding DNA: TGCGCCAGCAGTGACCTAGCGGGGGGTTCCACAGATACGCAGTATTTT.